This T cell receptor beta chain was found in a study of radiation and T cells in renal cell carcinoma. About the research overall: Nephrectomy followed 15 Gy stereotactic body radiation by 4 weeks.

Time point denoted: blood 2 weeks post-SBRT. Described treatment: 15 Gy SBRT to primary tumor, nephrectomy 4 weeks later. After SBRT, blood was collected at 2 and 4 weeks, plus baseline. The tumor was a clear cell renal cell carcinoma. About this clone itself: Its antigen is undetermined.

Generated by immunoSEQ multiplex PCR, the TCRdb table keeps only in-frame clones and is missing some. This table holds some 60,000 clones, just over 75% found once. V was clipped by 3 bases and J by 3 bases, with 14 bases between them. CDR1 GTSNPN and CDR2 SVGIG come from the germline V gene (reference sequence). The CDR3 sequence is 14 residues long. Overall study findings and caveats: Pretreatment tumor biopsies were lacking, so baseline clonotypes are unknown.

The sequence was obtained from a man between 60 and 75 years old with renal cell carcinoma. This sequence joins TRBV30 and TRBJ1-1; no definite D call. The sample was blood, taken from a patient whose treatment included radiotherapy and nephrectomy. CDR3: CAWRKFTRDTEAFF. DNA of the CDR3: TGTGCCTGGAGAAAATTTACGAGGGACACTGAAGCTTTCTTT.